This TCR beta chain stems from a study of PD-L1 blockade in urothelial cancer. Study at large: Blood yielded a median of approximately 140,000 T cells per sample. Study-level points and caveats: Those with durable benefit had larger increases in tumor-associated blood clones at 3 weeks.

All patients carried locally advanced or metastatic urothelial carcinoma. Details on this clone: Antigen: not known.

Germline CDR1 reads MNHNY; CDR2 reads SVGAGI (reference sequence). V lost 4 bases and J lost 1, with 10 bases in between. CDR3 length equals 14 residues. Measured with immunoSEQ multiplex PCR; TCRdb has only the in-frame clones, and not every one. This sample carries tens of thousands of clones, roughly 86% of them seen once, and the ten largest clones take 16%. The specimen was PBMCs, collected around atezolizumab (anti-PD-L1) treatment. The chain employs TRBV6-6 and TRBJ1-1; D remains unclear. This TCR derives from a man in his sixties with urothelial cancer. The CDR3 coding sequence is TGTGCCAGCAGTTCCACAGAGAAGAACACTGAAGCTTTCTTT. Residues: CASSSTEKNTEAFF.